The present T cell receptor beta chain was sequenced within a study of immune heterogeneity within non-small cell lung tumors. Samples each supplied around 600 ng of bulk tumor genomic DNA as template. Multiple widely separated biopsies were taken from each primary tumor at surgery. Curative surgical treatment was performed in patients who had newly diagnosed, untreated non-small cell lung cancer. Samples were obtained from newly diagnosed non-small cell lung cancer patients who were having surgery with curative intent. Amplification of the TCR beta CDR3 was achieved through multiplex PCR with 32 V and 13 J primers. One entry per CDR3 protein results from TCRdb running MiXCR on the multiplex PCR reads. The sample consists of 2,500 to 3,500 distinct CDR3 sequences, around 59% of them appearing once. V lost 4 bases, J lost 2 bases, and 12 bases lay in between. This CDR3 has 15 amino acids. In germline, CDR1 is MDHEN, CDR2 SYDVKM.

The gene calls are TRBV28 and TRBJ1-5; no definite D call. Sequences were obtained from lung tumor tissue. This sequence was found in a man between 65 and 85 years old with non-small cell lung cancer. This CDR3 reads CASSYELSRNQPQHF. In DNA form, the CDR3 reads TGTGCCAGCAGTTACGAGTTATCGCGCAATCAGCCCCAGCATTTT.